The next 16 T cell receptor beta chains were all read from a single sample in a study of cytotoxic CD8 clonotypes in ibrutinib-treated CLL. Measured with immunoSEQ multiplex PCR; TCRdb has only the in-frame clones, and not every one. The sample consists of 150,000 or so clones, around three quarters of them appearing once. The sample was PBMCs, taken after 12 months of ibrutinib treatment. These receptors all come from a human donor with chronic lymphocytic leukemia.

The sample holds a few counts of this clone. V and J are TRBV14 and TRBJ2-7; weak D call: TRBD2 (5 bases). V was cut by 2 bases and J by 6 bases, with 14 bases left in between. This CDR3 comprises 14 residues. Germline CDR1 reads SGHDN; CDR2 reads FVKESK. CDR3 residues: CASSQINSRGEQYF. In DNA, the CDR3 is TGTGCCAGCAGCCAAATTAACAGCCGGGGCGAGCAGTACTTC.

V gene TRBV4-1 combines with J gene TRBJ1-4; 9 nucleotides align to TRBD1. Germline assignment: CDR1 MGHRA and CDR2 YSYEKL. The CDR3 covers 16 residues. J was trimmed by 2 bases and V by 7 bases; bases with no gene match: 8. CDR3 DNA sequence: TGCGCCAGCAACATACCGGACAGGGGCACTAATGAAAAACTGTTTTTT. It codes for CASNIPDRGTNEKLFF.

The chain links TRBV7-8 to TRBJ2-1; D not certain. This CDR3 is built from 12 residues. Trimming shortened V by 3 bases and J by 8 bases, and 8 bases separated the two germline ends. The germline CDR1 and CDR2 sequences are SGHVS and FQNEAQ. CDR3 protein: CASSLELHEQFF. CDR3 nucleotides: TGTGCCAGCAGCTTGGAGTTGCATGAGCAGTTCTTC.

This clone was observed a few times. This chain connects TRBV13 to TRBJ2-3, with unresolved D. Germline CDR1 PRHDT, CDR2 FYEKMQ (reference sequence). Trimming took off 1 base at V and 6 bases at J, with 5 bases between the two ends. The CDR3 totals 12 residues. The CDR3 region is CASSLDWDTQYF. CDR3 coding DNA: TGTGCCAGCAGCTTAGATTGGGATACGCAGTATTTT.

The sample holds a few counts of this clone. CDR3 protein: CASSPVAGSGDTQYF. The DNA for the CDR3 is TGTGCCAGCTCACCAGTGGCGGGGTCGGGGGATACGCAGTATTTT. V is TRBV18 and J is TRBJ2-3, with D maybe TRBD2 (6 bases). Trimming removed 2 bases at V and 6 bases at J, with 15 bases between. This CDR3 spans 15 amino acids. Germline CDR1 reads KGHSH; CDR2 reads LQKENI.

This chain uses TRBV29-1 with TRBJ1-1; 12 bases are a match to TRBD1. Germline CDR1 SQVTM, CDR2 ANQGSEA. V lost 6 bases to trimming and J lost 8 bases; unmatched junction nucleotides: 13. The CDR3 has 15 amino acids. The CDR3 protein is CSVSPGTGGIAEAFF. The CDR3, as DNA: TGCAGCGTCAGCCCCGGGACAGGGGGCATCGCCGAAGCTTTCTTT.

The CDR3 region has the DNA TGTGCCAGCAGTGAAGTAGGACCTACTCGGGGTTCACCCCTCCACTTT. Protein sequence: CASSEVGPTRGSPLHF. This chain joins TRBV6-1 and TRBJ1-6, with no clear D. Looked up from germline, CDR1 is MNHNS and CDR2 is SASEGT. The V gene lost 1 base and the J gene lost 9 bases, with 16 bases spanning the gap. This CDR3 spans 16 amino acids.

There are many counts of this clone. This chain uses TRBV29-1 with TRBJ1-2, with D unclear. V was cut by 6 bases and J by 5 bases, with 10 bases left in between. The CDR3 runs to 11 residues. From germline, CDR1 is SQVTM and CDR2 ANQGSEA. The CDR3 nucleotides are TGCAGCGTGACGGGAGGTTATGGCTACACCTTC. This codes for CSVTGGYGYTF.

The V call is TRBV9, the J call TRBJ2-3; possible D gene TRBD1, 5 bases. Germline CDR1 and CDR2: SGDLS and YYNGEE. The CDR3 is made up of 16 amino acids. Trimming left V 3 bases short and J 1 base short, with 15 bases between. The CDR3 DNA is TGTGCCAGCAGCGAACGCTGGGGCCTACGCACAGATACGCAGTATTTT. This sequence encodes CASSERWGLRTDTQYF. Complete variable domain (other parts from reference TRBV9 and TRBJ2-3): DSGVTQTPKHLITATGQRVTLRCSPRSGDLSVYWYQQSLDQGLQFLIQYYNGEERAKGNILERFSAQQFPDLHSELNLSSLELGDSALYFCASSERWGLRTDTQYFGPGTRLTVL.

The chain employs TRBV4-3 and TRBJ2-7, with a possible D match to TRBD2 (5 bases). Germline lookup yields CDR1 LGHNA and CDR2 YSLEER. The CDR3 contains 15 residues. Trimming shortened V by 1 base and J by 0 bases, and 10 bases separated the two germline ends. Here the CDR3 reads CASSQGEGSSYEQYF. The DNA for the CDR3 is TGCGCCAGCAGCCAAGGTGAGGGTAGCTCCTACGAGCAGTACTTC.

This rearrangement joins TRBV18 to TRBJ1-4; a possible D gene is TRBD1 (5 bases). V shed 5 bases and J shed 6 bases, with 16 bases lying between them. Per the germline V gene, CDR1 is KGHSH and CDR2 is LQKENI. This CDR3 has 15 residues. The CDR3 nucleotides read TGTGCCAGCTCATCTCAGGCGGGGCGGGATGAAAAACTGTTTTTT. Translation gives CASSSQAGRDEKLFF.

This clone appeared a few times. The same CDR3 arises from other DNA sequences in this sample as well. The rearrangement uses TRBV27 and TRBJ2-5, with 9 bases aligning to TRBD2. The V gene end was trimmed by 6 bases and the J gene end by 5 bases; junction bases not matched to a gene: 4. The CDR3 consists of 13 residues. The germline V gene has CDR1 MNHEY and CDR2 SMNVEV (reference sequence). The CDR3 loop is CASRGTSRETQYF. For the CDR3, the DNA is TGTGCCAGCAGGGGGACTAGCCGGGAGACCCAGTACTTC.

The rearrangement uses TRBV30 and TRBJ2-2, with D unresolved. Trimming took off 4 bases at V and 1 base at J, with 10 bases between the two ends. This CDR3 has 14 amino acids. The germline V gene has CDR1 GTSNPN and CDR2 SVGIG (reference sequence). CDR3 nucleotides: TGTGCCTGGACGGCGCTGGGGAACACCGGGGAGCTGTTTTTT. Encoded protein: CAWTALGNTGELFF.

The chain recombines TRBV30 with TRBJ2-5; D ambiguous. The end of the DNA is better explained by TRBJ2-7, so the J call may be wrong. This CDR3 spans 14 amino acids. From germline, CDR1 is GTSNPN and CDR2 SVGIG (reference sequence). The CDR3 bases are TGTGCCTGGACGGGCTGGGGTAGCTCCTACGAGCAGTACTTC. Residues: CAWTGWGSSYEQYF.

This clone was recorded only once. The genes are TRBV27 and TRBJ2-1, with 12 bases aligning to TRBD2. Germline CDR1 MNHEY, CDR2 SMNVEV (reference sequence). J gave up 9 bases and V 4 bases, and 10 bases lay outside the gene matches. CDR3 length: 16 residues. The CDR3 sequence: CASSWELAGGTSEQFF. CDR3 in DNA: TGTGCCAGCAGTTGGGAACTAGCGGGAGGAACCAGTGAGCAGTTCTTC.

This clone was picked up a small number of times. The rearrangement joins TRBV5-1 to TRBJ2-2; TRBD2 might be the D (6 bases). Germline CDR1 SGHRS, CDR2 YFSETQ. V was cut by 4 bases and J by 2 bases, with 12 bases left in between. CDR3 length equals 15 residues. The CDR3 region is CASSLRGSNTGELFF. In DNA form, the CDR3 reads TGCGCCAGCAGCCTACGGGGGTCCAACACCGGGGAGCTGTTTTTT.